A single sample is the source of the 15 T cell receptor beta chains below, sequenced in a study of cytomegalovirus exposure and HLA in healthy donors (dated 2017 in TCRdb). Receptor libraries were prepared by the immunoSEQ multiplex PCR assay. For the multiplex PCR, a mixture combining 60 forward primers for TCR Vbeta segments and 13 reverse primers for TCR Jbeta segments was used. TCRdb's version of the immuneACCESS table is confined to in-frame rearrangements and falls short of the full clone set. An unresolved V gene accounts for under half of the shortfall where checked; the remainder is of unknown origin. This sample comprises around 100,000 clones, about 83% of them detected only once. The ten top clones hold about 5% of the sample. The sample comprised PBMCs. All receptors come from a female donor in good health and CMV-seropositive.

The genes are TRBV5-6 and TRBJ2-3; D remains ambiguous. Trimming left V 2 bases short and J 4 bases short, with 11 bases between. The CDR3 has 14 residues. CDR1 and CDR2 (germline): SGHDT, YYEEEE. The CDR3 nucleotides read TGTGCCAGCAGCTTACCCATCACTGCAGATACGCAGTATTTT. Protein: CASSLPITADTQYF.

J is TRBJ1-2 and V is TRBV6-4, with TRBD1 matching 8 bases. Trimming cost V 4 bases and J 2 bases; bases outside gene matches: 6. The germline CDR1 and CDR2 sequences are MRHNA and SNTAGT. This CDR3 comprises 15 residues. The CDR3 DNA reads TGTGCCAGCAGTGCTCAGACAGGGGTGAACTATGGCTACACCTTC. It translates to CASSAQTGVNYGYTF.

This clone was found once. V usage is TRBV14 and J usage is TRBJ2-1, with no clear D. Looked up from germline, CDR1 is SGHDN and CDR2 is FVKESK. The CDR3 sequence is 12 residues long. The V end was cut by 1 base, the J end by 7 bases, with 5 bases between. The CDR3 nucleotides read TGTGCCAGCAGCCAAGCAGGAAATGAGCAGTTCTTC. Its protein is CASSQAGNEQFF.

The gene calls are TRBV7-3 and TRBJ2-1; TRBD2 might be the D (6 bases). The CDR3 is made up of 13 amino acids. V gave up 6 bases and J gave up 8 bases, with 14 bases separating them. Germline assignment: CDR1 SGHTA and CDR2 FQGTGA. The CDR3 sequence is CASSRGEFYEQFF. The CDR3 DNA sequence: TGTGCCAGCAGTCGCGGGGAGTTCTATGAGCAGTTCTTC.

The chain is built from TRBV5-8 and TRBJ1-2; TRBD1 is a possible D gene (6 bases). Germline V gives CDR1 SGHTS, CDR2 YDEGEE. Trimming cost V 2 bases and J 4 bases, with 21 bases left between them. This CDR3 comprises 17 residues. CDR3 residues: CASSLDGQTRKSYGYTF. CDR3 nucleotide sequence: TGTGCCAGCAGCTTAGACGGACAGACACGAAAGTCCTATGGCTACACCTTC.

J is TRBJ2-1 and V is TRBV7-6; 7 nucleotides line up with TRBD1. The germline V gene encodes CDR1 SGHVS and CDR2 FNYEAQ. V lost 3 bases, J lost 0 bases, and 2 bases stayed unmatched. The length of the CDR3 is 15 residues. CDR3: CASSLTGSSYNEQFF. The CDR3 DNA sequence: TGTGCCAGCAGCTTGACAGGGAGCTCCTACAATGAGCAGTTCTTC.

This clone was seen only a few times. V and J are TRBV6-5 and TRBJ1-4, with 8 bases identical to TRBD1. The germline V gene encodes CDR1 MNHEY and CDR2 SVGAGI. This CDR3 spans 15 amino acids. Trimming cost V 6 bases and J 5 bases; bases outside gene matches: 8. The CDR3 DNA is TGTGCCAGCAGGGGGGACAGGTCAAAGAATGAAAAACTGTTTTTT. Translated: CASRGDRSKNEKLFF.

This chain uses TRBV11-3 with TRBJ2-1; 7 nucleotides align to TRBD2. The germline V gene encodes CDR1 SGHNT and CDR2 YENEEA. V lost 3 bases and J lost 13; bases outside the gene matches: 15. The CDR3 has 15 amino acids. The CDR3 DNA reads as TGTGCCAGCAGCTTGGATCCGGGACTAAACTCCCCCCAGTTCTTC. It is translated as CASSLDPGLNSPQFF. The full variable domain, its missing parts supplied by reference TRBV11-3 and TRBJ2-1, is EAGVVQSPRYKIIEKKQPVAFWCNPISGHNTLYWYLQNLGQGPELLIRYENEEAVDDSQLPKDRFSAERLKGVDSTLKIQPAELGDSAVYLCASSLDPGLNSPQFFGPGTRLTVL.

The CDR3 region has the DNA TGTGCCAGCACTTATAGCGGGAACACGAACACCGGGGAGCTGTTTTTT. Translation gives CASTYSGNTNTGELFF. The chain combines TRBV6-5 with TRBJ2-2; 8 nucleotides agree with TRBD2. The CDR3 runs to 16 residues. Germline trimming cut 7 bases from V and 0 bases from J; bases unmatched to any gene: 7. CDR1 is MNHEY, CDR2 SVGAGI, per germline.

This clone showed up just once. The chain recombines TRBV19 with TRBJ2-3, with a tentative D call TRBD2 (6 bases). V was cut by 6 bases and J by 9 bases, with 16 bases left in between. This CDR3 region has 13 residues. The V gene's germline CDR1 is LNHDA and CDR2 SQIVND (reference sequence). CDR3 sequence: CASSVDPRGTQYF. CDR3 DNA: TGTGCCAGTAGCGTCGATCCCCGGGGGACGCAGTATTTT.

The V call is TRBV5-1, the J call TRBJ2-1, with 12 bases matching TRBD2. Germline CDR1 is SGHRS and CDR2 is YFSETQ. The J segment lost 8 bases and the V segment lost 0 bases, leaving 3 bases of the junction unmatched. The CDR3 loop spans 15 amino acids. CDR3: CASSLVLAGGDEQFF. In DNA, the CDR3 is TGCGCCAGCAGCTTGGTTCTAGCGGGAGGGGATGAGCAGTTCTTC.

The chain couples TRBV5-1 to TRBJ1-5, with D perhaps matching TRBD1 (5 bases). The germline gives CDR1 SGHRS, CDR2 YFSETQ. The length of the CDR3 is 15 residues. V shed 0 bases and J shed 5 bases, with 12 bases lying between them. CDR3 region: CASSLGPDIDQPQHF. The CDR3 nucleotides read TGCGCCAGCAGCTTGGGTCCGGACATTGATCAGCCCCAGCATTTT.

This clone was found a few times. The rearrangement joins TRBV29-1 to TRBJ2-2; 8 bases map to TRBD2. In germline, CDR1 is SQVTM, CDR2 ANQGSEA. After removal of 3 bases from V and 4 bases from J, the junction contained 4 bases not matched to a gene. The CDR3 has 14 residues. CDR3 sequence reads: CSVDRGGSTGELFF. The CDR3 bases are TGCAGCGTTGATCGGGGGGGTAGCACCGGGGAGCTGTTTTTT.

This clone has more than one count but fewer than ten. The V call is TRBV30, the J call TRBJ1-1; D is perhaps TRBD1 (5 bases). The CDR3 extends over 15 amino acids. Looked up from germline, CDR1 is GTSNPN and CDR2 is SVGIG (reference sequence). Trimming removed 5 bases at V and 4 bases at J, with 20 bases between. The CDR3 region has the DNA TGTGCCTGGGCTAACATGGCCCGGGGGTTCACTGAAGCTTTCTTT. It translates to CAWANMARGFTEAFF.

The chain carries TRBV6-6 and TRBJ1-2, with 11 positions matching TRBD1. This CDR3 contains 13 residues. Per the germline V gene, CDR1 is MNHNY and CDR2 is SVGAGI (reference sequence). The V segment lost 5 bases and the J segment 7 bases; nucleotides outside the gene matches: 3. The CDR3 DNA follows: TGTGCCAGCAGTGGACAGGGGGCATTTGGCTACACCTTC. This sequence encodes CASSGQGAFGYTF.